Shown below are 23 T cell receptor gamma chains from a single sample sequenced in a study of human gamma delta and Vdelta1 T cells. TCRdb reanalysed the PCR reads with CATT. This table holds some 400 gamma-chain clones, 4% to 5% found once. The sequencing sample was made of differentiated CD27- Vdelta1 gamma-delta T cells from blood. Every receptor here comes from a human donor in good health.

This clone qualifies as medium-sized (0.01 to 0.1%). TCRdb pairs this DNA with a much larger clone's protein that differs at residue 5, likely a read error; the protein shown was translated from the DNA. The chain joins TRGV9 to TRGJ1 or TRGJ2. Germline lookup yields CDR1 GITISATS and CDR2 ISYDGTV (reference sequence). V lost 4 bases and J lost 10; bases outside the gene matches: 7. CDR3 size: 11 residues. This chain's CDR3 is CALWDVGKKLF. The DNA for the CDR3 is TGTGCCTTGTGGGATGTTGGCAAGAAACTCTTT.

This clone was counted between two and nine times. Just one base apart from a much larger clone, this may be a read error. This chain joins TRGV2 and TRGJ1 or TRGJ2. Germline CDR1 is EGSNGY and CDR2 is YDSYNSKV. There are 15 residues in the CDR3. V dropped 0 bases and J dropped 2; count of bases not matched to a gene: 7. The CDR3 region is CATWDGPRDYYKKLF. As DNA, the CDR3 is TGTGCCACCTGGGACGGGCCTAGGGATTATTATAAGAAACTCTTT.

Details on this clone: One base separates it from a far larger clone, so it is likely a read error. Other DNA sequences in this sample translate to the same CDR3. V and J are TRGV5 and TRGJ1 or TRGJ2. The CDR3 runs to 13 residues. V was clipped by 4 bases and J by 10 bases; unmatched bases: 13. The germline gives CDR1 VINAFY, CDR2 YDVSNSKD. For the CDR3, the DNA is TGTGCCACCTGGGAGAAGCCAGGGCACAAGAAACTCTTT. This sequence encodes CATWEKPGHKKLF.

By proportion, this clone is medium-sized. TCRdb attributes to this sequence the protein of a much larger clone, which differs from the DNA translation at residue 6; a read error is likely, and the protein displayed is translated from the DNA. V is TRGV4 and J is TRGJ1 or TRGJ2. Germline V gene lookup returns CDR1 EGSTGY and CDR2 YDSYTSSV. The V gene end was trimmed by 4 bases and the J gene end by 12 bases; junction bases not matched to a gene: 9. The CDR3 has 11 amino acids. The CDR3 reads CATWDEVRKLF. For the CDR3, the DNA is TGTGCCACCTGGGACGAAGTAAGGAAACTCTTT.

Points on this clone: At one end, the junction sequence differs from germline, possibly due to a read error. The chain combines TRGV3 with TRGJ1 or TRGJ2. The J gene, absent from TCRdb, was called here by matching the DNA to germline. Germline-derived CDR1 and CDR2 are VTNTFY and YDVSTARD (reference sequence). CDR3 length: 11 amino acids. This CDR3 is CASWDRPGKLF. The CDR3 region has the DNA TGTGCCTCCTGGGACAGGCCGGGGAAACTCTTT.

The J gene went uncalled, whereas the V gene is TRGV9. Germline V gene sequence: CDR1 GITISATS, CDR2 ISYDGTV (reference sequence). The CDR3 is 11 residues long. In nucleotides, the CDR3 is TGTGCCGCGTGGGACGTTGGAATCAAAATATTT. Residues: CAAWDVGIKIF.

With regard to this clone: TCRdb shows a much larger clone's protein in place of this DNA's translation, and the two differ at residue 11, likely through a read error; the protein shown is translated from the DNA. V gene TRGV5 combines with J gene TRGJ1 or TRGJ2. This CDR3 is built from 13 residues. Per germline, CDR1 VINAFY and CDR2 YDVSNSKD. The CDR3 nucleotides read TGTGCCACCTGGGAGAAGCCAGGGCATAAGAACCTCTTT. Amino acid sequence: CATWEKPGHKNLF.

This clone was counted between two and nine times. This chain connects TRGV9 to TRGJ1 or TRGJ2. The ends lost 3 bases at V and 4 bases at J; junction bases unmatched: 9. Germline CDR1 is GITISATS and CDR2 is ISYDGTV (reference sequence). The CDR3 spans 14 residues. The chain's CDR3 is CALWETLWYYKKLF. The CDR3 region has the DNA TGTGCCTTGTGGGAGACTCTGTGGTATTATAAGAAACTCTTT.

This clone is categorized as large. This DNA's translation and the protein TCRdb lists, from a much larger clone, do not match at residue 4, likely due to a read error; the protein shown is translated from the DNA. Other DNA sequences within the sample encode an identical CDR3. This chain links TRGV9 with TRGJ1 or TRGJ2. The CDR3 totals 11 residues. CDR1 GITISATS and CDR2 ISYDGTV come from the germline V gene (reference sequence). As DNA, the CDR3 is TGTGCCTTGCGGGAGGTTGGCAAGAAACTCTTT. Its protein product is CALREVGKKLF.

The V gene is TRGV9; the J gene was not called. Germline loops: CDR1 GITISATS, CDR2 ISYDGTV (reference sequence). This CDR3 comprises 18 residues. CDR3 amino acids: CAGWEVGKERGGSGNKIF. In DNA form, the CDR3 reads TGTGCCGGGTGGGAGGTTGGCAAGGAAAGAGGAGGCAGTGGAAACAAAATATTT.

About this clone itself: The protein TCRdb lists belongs to a much larger clone and differs from this DNA's translation at residue 8, which points to a read error; the protein shown is made from the DNA. Different DNA sequences within this sample yield the same CDR3. The chain joins TRGV9 to TRGJ1 or TRGJ2. Germline loops: CDR1 GITISATS, CDR2 ISYDGTV (reference sequence). The CDR3 is made up of 14 amino acids. The ends lost 3 bases at V and 3 bases at J; junction bases unmatched: 8. The CDR3 nucleotides read TGTGCCTTGTGGGAGACTCTGTTTTATTATAAGAAACTCTTT. Encoded protein: CALWETLFYYKKLF.

As to this clone: The TCRdb protein, from a much larger clone, departs from this DNA's translation at residue 5, likely by read error; the protein shown derives from the DNA. No V gene call is available, although the J gene is TRGJ1 or TRGJ2. This CDR3 has 13 amino acids. This chain's CDR3 is CATWYSLYYKKLF. The CDR3 nucleotides read TGTGCCACCTGGTACAGCCTTTATTATAAGAAACTCTTT.

This clone was counted only a few times. At one end, the junction sequence differs from germline, possibly due to a read error. J is TRGJ1 or TRGJ2 and V is TRGV9. Per germline, CDR1 GITISATS and CDR2 ISYDGTV (reference sequence). This CDR3 is 14 amino acids long. The CDR3 nucleotides are TGTGCCTTGTGGGAGACTCTGGGTTATTATAAGAAAATATTT. Residues: CALWETLGYYKKIF.

Of note for this clone: TCRdb shows a much larger clone's protein in place of this DNA's translation, and the two differ at residues 7 and 8, likely through a read error; the protein shown is translated from the DNA. The rearrangement uses TRGV9 and TRGJ1 or TRGJ2. V trimming: 1 base; J trimming: 12 bases; junction bases outside the gene matches: 6. CDR1 and CDR2 from the germline V gene are GITISATS and ISYDGTV (reference sequence). The CDR3 covers 11 residues. The CDR3 is CALWEVSRKLF. Here the CDR3 DNA reads TGTGCCTTGTGGGAGGTTAGCAGGAAACTCTTT.

By share of the sample, this clone is medium-sized. TCRdb's protein for this DNA is that of a much larger clone and differs from the translation at residue 5, likely a read error; the protein shown is the DNA translation. The chain recombines TRGV9 with TRGJP. This CDR3 spans 16 amino acids. The germline V gene has CDR1 GITISATS and CDR2 ISYDGTV (reference sequence). The CDR3 sequence is CALWGVRELGKKIKVF. For the CDR3, the DNA is TGTGCCTTGTGGGGGGTGCGGGAGTTGGGCAAAAAAATCAAGGTATTT.

Worth noting for this clone: The amino acid sequence in TCRdb belongs to a much larger clone and departs from this DNA's translation at residue 9, likely a sequencing read error; the sequence shown is translated from the DNA. This chain links TRGV5 with TRGJ1 or TRGJ2. TCRdb lists no J gene, so it was determined here by aligning the DNA to germline. Looked up from germline, CDR1 is VINAFY and CDR2 is YDVSNSKD. V lost 4 bases to trimming and J lost 9 bases; unmatched junction nucleotides: 12. This CDR3 is 13 amino acids long. CDR3 protein: CATWEKPGRKKLF. CDR3 nucleotide sequence: TGTGCCACCTGGGAGAAGCCAGGGCGTAAGAAACTCTTT.

This clone turned up a few times. Since a far larger clone is one base different, this is likely a read error. Other nucleotide sequences from this sample produce the same CDR3. J is TRGJP and V is TRGV9. CDR1 GITISATS and CDR2 ISYDGTV come from the germline V gene (reference sequence). The CDR3 totals 16 residues. The CDR3 sequence: CALWEVRELGKKIKVF. As DNA, the CDR3 is TGTGCCTTGTGGGAGGTGCGGGAGTTAGGCAAAAAAATCAAGGTATTT.

On this clone: TCRdb records a much larger clone's protein for this DNA, with a difference at residue 10 that likely arises from a read error; the protein given is the translation of the DNA. The gene calls are TRGV5 and TRGJ1 or TRGJ2. Unmatched junction bases numbered 15, after V lost 4 bases and J lost 12 bases. CDR3 length: 13 amino acids. The germline gives CDR1 VINAFY, CDR2 YDVSNSKD. The CDR3 DNA is TGTGCCACCTGGGAGAAGCCAGGGCATACGAAACTCTTT. Its protein product is CATWEKPGHTKLF.

As for this clone: TCRdb's entry gives the protein of a much larger clone, which mismatches this DNA's translation at residue 6, likely from a read error; the protein reported here is translated from the DNA. V gene TRGV5 combines with J gene TRGJ1 or TRGJ2. In the absence of a J gene in TCRdb, the DNA was matched to germline to assign it here. Germline CDR1 reads VINAFY; CDR2 reads YDVSNSKD. This CDR3 is 13 amino acids long. Trimming removed 4 bases from V and 8 bases from J; junction bases left unmatched: 11. CDR3 DNA: TGTGCCACCTGGGAGAATCCAGGGCATAAGAAACTCTTT. Its translation: CATWENPGHKKLF.

This clone was counted a few times. The protein TCRdb gives is from a much larger clone and does not agree with this DNA's translation at residue 7, likely a read error; the protein shown here comes from the DNA. The chain recombines TRGV9 with TRGJ1 or TRGJ2. V lost 1 base to trimming and J lost 10 bases; unmatched junction nucleotides: 4. Germline V gene data show CDR1 as GITISATS and CDR2 as ISYDGTV (reference sequence). This CDR3 has 11 residues. CDR3 protein: CALWEVVKKLF. The CDR3 DNA sequence: TGTGCCTTGTGGGAGGTTGTCAAGAAACTCTTT.

About this clone itself: A far larger clone is one base from this, pointing to a likely read error. Other DNA sequences in this specimen translate into the identical CDR3. The V and J genes are TRGV9 and TRGJ1 or TRGJ2. CDR1 is GITISATS and CDR2 is ISYDGTV in the germline V gene (reference sequence). This CDR3 has 11 amino acids. Trimming cost V 1 base and J 10 bases; bases outside gene matches: 4. CDR3 nucleotides: TGTGCCTTGTGGGAGGTAGGCAAGAAACTCTTT. Translating gives CALWEVGKKLF.

By sample fraction, this clone is medium-sized (0.01 to 0.1%). The TCRdb protein, from a much larger clone, departs from this DNA's translation at residue 10, likely by read error; the protein shown derives from the DNA. J is TRGJP and V is TRGV9. CDR1 is GITISATS, CDR2 ISYDGTV, per germline (reference sequence). CDR3 length: 16 residues. CDR3 in amino acids: CALWEVRELDKKIKVF. The CDR3 bases are TGTGCCTTGTGGGAGGTGCGGGAGTTGGACAAAAAAATCAAGGTATTT.

This clone turned up a few times. For this DNA, TCRdb reports the protein of a much larger clone, which diverges at residue 7, most likely from a read error; the protein presented here is translated directly from the DNA. The chain employs TRGV5 and TRGJ1 or TRGJ2. TCRdb does not report a J gene; here it was assigned by matching the DNA to germline references. The CDR3 contains 13 residues. The germline V gene encodes CDR1 VINAFY and CDR2 YDVSNSKD. The junction had 11 bases not matched to a gene; V was cut back by 4 bases and J by 8 bases. CDR3 coding DNA: TGTGCCACCTGGGAGAAGCAAGGGCATAAGAAACTCTTT. It specifies CATWEKQGHKKLF.